Reported below is one TCR beta chain. The antigen is undetermined. The sample belongs to a study of cytomegalovirus exposure and HLA in healthy donors. Findings and caveats of the study: Sequences of the TCR beta chain were said to predict the HLA-A and HLA-B alleles of most subjects accurately. Researchers had no immune exposure information except CMV serostatus available. The authors later linked a missense DCLRE1C variant to TCR beta V- and J-gene trimming. Later analysis showed most CMV-associated TCR beta chains appearing HLA-restricted.

CDR1 is SGHAT and CDR2 is FQNNGV in the germline V gene. The CDR3 sequence is 13 residues long. The V gene end was trimmed by 1 base and the J gene end by 5 bases; junction bases not matched to a gene: 2. It was with 60 Vbeta and 13 Jbeta primers that the PCR ran. Using immunoSEQ multiplex PCR, the repertoire was profiled, and TCRdb retains in-frame clones only, with some absent. The sample yields some 87,000 clones, roughly 80% seen once. This TCR derives from a woman in her 40s in good health and CMV-seropositive. The rearrangement uses TRBV11-2 and TRBJ2-7; 7 nucleotides match TRBD1. The sequencing input was PBMCs. The CDR3 region has the DNA TGTGCCAGCAGCTTAGTCCAGGGGGACGAGCAGTACTTC. Its translation is CASSLVQGDEQYF.